The TCR beta chain under discussion was sequenced for a study of blood T cell repertoires in COVID-19. For the study at large: From T cells, B-cell-depleted T cells, or PBMCs came the material, which was cDNA or gDNA.

Trimming left V 0 bases short and J 5 bases short, with 16 bases between. CDR3 length: 15 residues. CDR1 and CDR2 from the germline V gene are GTSNPN and SVGIG (reference sequence). The table came from immunoSEQ multiplex PCR; TCRdb's copy has only in-frame clones and leaves some out. The sample has around 80,000 clones, approximately 78% seen once; the top ten hold 25% to 30%. The rearrangement links TRBV30 to TRBJ1-1; a weak D match, TRBD1 (6 bases). The origin of this receptor is a human donor in a cohort sampled during active COVID-19. The specimen sequenced was peripheral blood. CDR3 region: CAWSVQWGPRTEAFF. CDR3 sequence (DNA): TGTGCCTGGAGTGTCCAATGGGGGCCGAGGACTGAAGCTTTCTTT.